This TCR beta chain appears in the sequencing data of a study of T cell responses to AZD1222 COVID-19 vaccine. The CDR3 is 15 amino acids. Germline CDR1 reads SGDLS; CDR2 reads YYNGEE. With 2 bases clipped from V and 2 bases from J, the junction kept 6 bases outside the gene matches. As to this clone: Its antigen is not known.

This table comes from immunoSEQ multiplex PCR, and its TCRdb copy is limited to in-frame clones, with some not included. The sample contains around 100,000 clones, 91% of which appear only once. Study results and limitations: Just a handful of AZD1222 recipients were seropositive at baseline.

The input for sequencing was peripheral blood, taken on day 0 of AZD1222 vaccination. This TCR was sampled from an adult in good health. The V and J genes are TRBV9 and TRBJ2-7, with 8 bases aligning to TRBD2. The CDR3 loop is CASSVSGTGAYEQYF. The CDR3 nucleotides read TGTGCCAGCAGCGTTAGCGGGACCGGGGCCTACGAGCAGTACTTC.